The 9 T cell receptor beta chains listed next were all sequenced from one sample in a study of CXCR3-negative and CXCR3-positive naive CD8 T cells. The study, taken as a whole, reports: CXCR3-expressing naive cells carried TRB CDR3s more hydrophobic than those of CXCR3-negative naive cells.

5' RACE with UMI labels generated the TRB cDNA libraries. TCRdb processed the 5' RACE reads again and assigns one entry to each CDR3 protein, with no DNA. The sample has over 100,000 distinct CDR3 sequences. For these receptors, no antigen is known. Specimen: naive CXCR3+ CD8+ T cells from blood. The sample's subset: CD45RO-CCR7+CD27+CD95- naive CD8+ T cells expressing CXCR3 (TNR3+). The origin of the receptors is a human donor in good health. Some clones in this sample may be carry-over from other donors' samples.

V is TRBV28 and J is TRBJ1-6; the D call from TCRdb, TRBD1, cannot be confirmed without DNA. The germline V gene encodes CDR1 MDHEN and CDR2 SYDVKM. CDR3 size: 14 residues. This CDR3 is CASRPQGRNSPLHF.

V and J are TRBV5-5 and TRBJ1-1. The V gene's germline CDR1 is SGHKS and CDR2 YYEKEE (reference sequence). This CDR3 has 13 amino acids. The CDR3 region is CASSHTENTEAFF.

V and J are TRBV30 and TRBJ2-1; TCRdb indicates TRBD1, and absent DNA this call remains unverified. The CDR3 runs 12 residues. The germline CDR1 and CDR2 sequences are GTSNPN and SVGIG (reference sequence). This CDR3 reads CAWNAFGGEQFF.

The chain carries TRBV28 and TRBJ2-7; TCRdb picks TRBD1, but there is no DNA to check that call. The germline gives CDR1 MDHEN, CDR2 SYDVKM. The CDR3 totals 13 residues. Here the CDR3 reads CASSRRQSYEQYF.

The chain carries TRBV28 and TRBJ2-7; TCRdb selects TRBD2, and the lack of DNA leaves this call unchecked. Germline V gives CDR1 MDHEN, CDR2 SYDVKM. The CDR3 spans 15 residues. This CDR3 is CATTLGLAGGDEQYF.

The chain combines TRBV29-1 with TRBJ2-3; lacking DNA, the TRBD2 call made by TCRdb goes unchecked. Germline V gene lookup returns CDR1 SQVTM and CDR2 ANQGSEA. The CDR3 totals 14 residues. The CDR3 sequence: CSVTRGGSTDTQYF.

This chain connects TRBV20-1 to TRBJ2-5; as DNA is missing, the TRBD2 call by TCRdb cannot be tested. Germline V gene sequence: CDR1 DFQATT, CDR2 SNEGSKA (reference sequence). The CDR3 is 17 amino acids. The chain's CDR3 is CSARAGTSYPISETQYF.

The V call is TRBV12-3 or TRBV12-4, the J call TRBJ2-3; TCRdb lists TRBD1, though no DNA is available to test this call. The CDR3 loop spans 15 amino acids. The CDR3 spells CASSPGTGKTDTQYF.

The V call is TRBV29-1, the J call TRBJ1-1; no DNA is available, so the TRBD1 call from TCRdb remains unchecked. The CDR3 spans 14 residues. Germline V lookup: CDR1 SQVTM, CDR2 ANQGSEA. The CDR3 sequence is CSANRDRGDTEAFF.